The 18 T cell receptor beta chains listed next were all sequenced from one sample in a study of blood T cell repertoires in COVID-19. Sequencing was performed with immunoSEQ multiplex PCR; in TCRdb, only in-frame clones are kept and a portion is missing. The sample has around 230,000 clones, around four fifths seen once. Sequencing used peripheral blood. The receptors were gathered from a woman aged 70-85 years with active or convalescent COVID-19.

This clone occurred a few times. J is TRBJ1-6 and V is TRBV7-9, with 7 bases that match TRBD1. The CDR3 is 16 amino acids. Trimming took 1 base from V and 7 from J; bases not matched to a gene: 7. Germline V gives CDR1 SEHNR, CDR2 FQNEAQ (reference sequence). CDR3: CASSLGDRVLNSPLHF. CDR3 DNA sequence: TGTGCCAGCAGCTTAGGAGACAGGGTTTTGAATTCACCCCTCCACTTT. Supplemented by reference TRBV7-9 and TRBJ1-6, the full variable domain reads DTGVSQNPRHKITKRGQNVTFRCDPISEHNRLYWYRQTLGQGPEFLTYFQNEAQLEKSRLLSDRFSAERPKGSFSTLEIQRTEQGDSAMYLCASSLGDRVLNSPLHFGNGTRLTVT.

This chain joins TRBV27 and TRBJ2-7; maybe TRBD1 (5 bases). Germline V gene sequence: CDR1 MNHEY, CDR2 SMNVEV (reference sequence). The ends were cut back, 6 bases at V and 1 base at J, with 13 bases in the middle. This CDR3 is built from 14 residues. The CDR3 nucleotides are TGTGCCAGCAGAGGGGTGGCGCTTTCCTACGAGCAGTACTTC. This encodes CASRGVALSYEQYF.

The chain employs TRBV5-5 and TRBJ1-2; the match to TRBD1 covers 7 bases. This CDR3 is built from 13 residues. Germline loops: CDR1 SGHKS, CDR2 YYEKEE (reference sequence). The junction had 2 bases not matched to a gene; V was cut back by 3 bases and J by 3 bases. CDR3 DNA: TGTGCCAGCAGCTCCGGGACAGACTATGGCTACACCTTC. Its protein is CASSSGTDYGYTF.

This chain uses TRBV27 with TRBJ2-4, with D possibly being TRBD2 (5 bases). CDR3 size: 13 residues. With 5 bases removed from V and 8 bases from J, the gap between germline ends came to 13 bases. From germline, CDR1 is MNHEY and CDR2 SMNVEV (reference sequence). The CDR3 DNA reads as TGTGCCAGCAGTCCCCGGGAAAGAGACATTCAGTACTTC. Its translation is CASSPRERDIQYF.

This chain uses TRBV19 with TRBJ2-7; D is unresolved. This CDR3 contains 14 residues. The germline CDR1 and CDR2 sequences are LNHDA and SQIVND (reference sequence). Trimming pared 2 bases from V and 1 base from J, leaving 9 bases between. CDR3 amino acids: CASSITTSSYEQYF. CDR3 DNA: TGTGCCAGTAGTATAACGACATCGTCCTACGAGCAGTACTTC.

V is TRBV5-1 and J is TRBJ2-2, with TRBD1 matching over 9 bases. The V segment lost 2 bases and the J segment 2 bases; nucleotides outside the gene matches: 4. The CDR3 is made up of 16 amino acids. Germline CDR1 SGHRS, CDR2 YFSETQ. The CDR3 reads CASSLQTGGNTGELFF. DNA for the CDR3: TGCGCCAGCAGCTTACAGACAGGGGGAAACACCGGGGAGCTGTTTTTT.

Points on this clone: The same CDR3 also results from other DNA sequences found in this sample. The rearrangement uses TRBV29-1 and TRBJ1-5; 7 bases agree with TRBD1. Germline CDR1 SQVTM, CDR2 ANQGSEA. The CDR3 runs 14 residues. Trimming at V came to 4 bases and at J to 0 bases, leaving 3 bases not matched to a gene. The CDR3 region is CSVAQGDSNQPQHF. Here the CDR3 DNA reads TGCAGCGTTGCCCAGGGGGATAGCAATCAGCCCCAGCATTTT.

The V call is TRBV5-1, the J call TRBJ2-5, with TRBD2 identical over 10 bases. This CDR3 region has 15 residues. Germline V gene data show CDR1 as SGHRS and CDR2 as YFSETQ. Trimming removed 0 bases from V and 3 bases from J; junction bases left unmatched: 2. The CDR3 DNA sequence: TGCGCCAGCAGCTTGGGAGGGACTAGCGAAGAGACCCAGTACTTC. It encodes CASSLGGTSEETQYF.

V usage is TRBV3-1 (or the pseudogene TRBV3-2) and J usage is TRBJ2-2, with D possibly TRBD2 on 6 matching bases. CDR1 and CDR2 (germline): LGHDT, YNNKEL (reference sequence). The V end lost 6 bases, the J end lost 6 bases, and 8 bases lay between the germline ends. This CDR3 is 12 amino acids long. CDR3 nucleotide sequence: TGTGCCAGCAGGGGAGGTCCCGGGGAGCTGTTTTTT. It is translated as CASRGGPGELFF.

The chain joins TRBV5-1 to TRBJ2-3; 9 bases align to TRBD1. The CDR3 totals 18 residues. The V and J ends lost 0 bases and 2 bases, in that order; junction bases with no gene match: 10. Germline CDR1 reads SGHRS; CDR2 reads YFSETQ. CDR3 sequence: CASSLVTTGTGPTDTQYF. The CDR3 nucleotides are TGCGCCAGCAGCTTGGTCACGACAGGGACAGGGCCCACAGATACGCAGTATTTT.

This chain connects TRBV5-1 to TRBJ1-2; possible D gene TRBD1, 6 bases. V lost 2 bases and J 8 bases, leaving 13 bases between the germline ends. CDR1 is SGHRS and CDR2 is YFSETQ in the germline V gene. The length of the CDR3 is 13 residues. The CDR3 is CASSLGGSSGYTF. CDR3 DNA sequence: TGCGCCAGCAGCTTAGGGGGAAGTTCGGGCTACACCTTC.

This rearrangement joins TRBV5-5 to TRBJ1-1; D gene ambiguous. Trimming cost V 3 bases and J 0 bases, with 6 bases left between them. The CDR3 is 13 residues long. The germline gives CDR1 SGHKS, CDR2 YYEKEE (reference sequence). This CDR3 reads CASSSQMNTEAFF. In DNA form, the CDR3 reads TGTGCCAGCAGCTCACAGATGAACACTGAAGCTTTCTTT.

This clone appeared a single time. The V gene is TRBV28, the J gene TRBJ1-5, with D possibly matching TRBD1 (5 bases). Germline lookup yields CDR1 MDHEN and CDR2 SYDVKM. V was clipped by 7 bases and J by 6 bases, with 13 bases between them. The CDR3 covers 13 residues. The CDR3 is CASTGNLGQPQHF. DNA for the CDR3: TGTGCCAGCACAGGGAATCTAGGTCAGCCCCAGCATTTT.

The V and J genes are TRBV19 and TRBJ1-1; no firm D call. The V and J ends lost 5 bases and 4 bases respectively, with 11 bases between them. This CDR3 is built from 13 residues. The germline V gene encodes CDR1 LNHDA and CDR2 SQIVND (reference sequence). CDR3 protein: CASSLEGGTEAFF. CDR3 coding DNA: TGTGCCAGTAGTCTGGAGGGTGGCACTGAAGCTTTCTTT.

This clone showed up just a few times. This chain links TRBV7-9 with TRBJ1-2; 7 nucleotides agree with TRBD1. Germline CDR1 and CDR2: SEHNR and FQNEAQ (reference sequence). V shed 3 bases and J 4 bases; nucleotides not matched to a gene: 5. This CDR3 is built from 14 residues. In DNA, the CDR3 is TGTGCCAGCAGCTTGGGACAGTGGTTCTATGGCTACACCTTC. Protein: CASSLGQWFYGYTF.

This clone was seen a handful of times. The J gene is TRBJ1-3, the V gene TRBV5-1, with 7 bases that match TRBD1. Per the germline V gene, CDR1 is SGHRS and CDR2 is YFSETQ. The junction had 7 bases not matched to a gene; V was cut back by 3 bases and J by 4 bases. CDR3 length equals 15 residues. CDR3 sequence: CASSSLQGRGNTIYF. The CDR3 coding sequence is TGCGCCAGCAGCTCCCTACAGGGGAGAGGAAACACCATATATTTT.

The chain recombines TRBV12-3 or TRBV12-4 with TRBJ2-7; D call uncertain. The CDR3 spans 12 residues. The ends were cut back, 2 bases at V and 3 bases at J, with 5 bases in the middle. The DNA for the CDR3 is TGTGCCAGCAGTTTAATTAGCTACGAGCAGTACTTC. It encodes CASSLISYEQYF.

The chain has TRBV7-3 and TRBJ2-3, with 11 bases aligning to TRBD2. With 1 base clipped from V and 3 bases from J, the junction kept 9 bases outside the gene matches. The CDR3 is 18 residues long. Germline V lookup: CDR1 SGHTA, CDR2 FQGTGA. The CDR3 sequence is CASSLRPGTSGWTDTQYF. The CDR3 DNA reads TGTGCCAGCAGCTTAAGACCCGGGACTAGCGGTTGGACAGATACGCAGTATTTT.